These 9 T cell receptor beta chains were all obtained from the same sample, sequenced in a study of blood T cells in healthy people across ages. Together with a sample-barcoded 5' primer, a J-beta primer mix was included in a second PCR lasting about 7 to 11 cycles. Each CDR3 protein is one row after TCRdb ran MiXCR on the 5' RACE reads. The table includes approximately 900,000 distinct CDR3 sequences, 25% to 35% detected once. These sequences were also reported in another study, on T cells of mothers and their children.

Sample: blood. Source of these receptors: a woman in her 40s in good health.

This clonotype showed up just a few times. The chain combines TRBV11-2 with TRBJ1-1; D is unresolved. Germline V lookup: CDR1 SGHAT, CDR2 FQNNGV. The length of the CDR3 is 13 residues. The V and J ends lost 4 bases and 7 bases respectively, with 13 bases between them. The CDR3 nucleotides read TGTGCCAGCAGCTCCCAGGATACCCTTGAAGCTTTCTTT. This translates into CASSSQDTLEAFF.

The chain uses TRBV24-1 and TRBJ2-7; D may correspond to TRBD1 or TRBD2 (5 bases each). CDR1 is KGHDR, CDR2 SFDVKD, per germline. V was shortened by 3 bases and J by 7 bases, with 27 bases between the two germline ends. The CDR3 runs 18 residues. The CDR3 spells CATSDRAGGQGSNNEQYF. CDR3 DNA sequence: TGTGCCACCAGTGATAGGGCCGGAGGTCAGGGTAGCAACAATGAGCAGTACTTC.

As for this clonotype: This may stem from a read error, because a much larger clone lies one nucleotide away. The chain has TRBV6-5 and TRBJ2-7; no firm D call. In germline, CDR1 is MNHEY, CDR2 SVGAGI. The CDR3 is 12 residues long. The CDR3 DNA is TGTGTCAGCACTGGAGTGGCTAGCGAGCAGTACTTC. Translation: CVSTGVASEQYF.

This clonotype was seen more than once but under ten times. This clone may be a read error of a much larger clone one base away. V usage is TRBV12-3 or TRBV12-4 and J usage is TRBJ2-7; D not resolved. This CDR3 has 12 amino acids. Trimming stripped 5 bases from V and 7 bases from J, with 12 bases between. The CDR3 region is CASSPQRSEQYF. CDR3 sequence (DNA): TGTGCCAGCAGTCCACAGAGGAGTGAGCAGTACTTC.

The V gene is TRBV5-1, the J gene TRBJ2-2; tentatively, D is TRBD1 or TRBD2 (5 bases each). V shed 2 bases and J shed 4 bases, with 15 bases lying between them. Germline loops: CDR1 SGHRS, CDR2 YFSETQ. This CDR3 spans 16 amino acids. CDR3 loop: CASSLGPEGLTGELFF. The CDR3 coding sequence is TGCGCCAGCAGCTTAGGGCCCGAGGGGCTCACCGGGGAGCTGTTTTTT.

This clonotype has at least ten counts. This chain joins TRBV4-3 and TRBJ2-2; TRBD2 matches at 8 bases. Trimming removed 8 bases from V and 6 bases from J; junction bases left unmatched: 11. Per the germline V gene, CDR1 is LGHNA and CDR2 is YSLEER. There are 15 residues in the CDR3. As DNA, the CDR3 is TGCGCCAGCCGTGGACGGACTAGCAACCCCGGGGAGCTGTTTTTT. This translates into CASRGRTSNPGELFF.

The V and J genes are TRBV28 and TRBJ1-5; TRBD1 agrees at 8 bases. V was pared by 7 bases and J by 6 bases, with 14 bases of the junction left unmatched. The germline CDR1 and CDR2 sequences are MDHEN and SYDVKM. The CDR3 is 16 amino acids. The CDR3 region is CASTPWAGGVSQPQHF. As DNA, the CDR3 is TGTGCCAGCACCCCCTGGGCAGGGGGCGTCAGTCAGCCCCAGCATTTT.

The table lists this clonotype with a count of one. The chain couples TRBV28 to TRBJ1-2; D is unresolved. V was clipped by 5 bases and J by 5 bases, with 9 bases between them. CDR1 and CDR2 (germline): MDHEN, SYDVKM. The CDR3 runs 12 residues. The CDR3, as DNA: TGTGCCAGCAGTCTCCCTATGTATGGCTACACCTTC. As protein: CASSLPMYGYTF.

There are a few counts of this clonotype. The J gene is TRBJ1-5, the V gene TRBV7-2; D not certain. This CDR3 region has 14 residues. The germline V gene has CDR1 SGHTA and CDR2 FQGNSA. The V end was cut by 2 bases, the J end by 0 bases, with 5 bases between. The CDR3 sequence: CASSLQASNQPQHF. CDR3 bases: TGTGCCAGCAGCTTACAGGCTAGCAATCAGCCCCAGCATTTT.